The 20 T cell receptor beta chains below were found in one sample sequenced in a study of T and B cells in COVID-19 patients. TRB was amplified from about 240-490 ng of blood genomic DNA. Multiplex PCR with BIOMED2 TRB-A/B primer pools amplified TRB rearrangements. TCRdb itself ran the multiplex PCR reads through MiXCR, one entry per CDR3 protein. This table has some 11,000 distinct CDR3 sequences, roughly 31% appearing once. Sequenced sample: blood. These receptors came from a human donor with active COVID-19.

This clonotype is judged medium-sized. J is TRBJ2-6 and V is TRBV19; a possible D gene is TRBD1 (6 bases). The CDR3 loop spans 17 amino acids. In germline, CDR1 is LNHDA, CDR2 SQIVND (reference sequence). V was trimmed by 0 bases and J by 3 bases, leaving 12 bases between them. The CDR3, as DNA: TGTGCCAGTAGTATAGATATCAGGGGAGATGGGGCCAACGTCCTGACTTTC. It specifies CASSIDIRGDGANVLTF.

By share, this clonotype ranks as medium-sized. The chain joins TRBV29-1 to TRBJ1-2; maybe TRBD1 (6 bases). The V end lost 7 bases, the J end lost 0 bases, and 12 bases lay between the germline ends. Looked up from germline, CDR1 is SQVTM and CDR2 is ANQGSEA. The CDR3 runs 13 residues. In DNA, the CDR3 is TGCAGCGCTGGACAGAGCACTAACTATGGCTACACCTTC. It translates to CSAGQSTNYGYTF.

The chain carries TRBV12-3 or TRBV12-4 and TRBJ2-4, with D uncertain. Trimming stripped 3 bases from V and 8 bases from J, with 8 bases between. CDR3 length: 12 amino acids. The CDR3 bases are TGTGCCAGCAGTTTCAGAGTAGACATTCAGTACTTC. It translates to CASSFRVDIQYF.

This clonotype was observed a handful of times. The V gene is TRBV19, the J gene TRBJ1-6, with D possibly being TRBD1 (5 bases). The CDR3 is 13 residues long. Trimming took off 3 bases at V and 8 bases at J, with 8 bases between the two ends. In germline, CDR1 is LNHDA, CDR2 SQIVND (reference sequence). DNA for the CDR3: TGTGCCAGTAGTATCCAGGGAGATTCACCCCTCCACTTT. Its translation is CASSIQGDSPLHF.

The chain joins TRBV6-6 to TRBJ2-7, with a possible D match to TRBD1 (6 bases). V lost 7 bases, J lost 3 bases, and 13 bases lay in between. CDR3 length: 13 residues. Germline V gene sequence: CDR1 MNHNY, CDR2 SVGAGI (reference sequence). CDR3 sequence: CASNLNRDYEQYF. For the CDR3, the DNA is TGTGCCAGCAACCTCAACAGGGACTACGAGCAGTACTTC.

This sequence joins TRBV7-6 and TRBJ1-3; no clear D. Per the germline V gene, CDR1 is SGHVS and CDR2 is FNYEAQ. The CDR3 contains 16 residues. With 5 bases removed from V and 1 base from J, the gap between germline ends came to 15 bases. CDR3 bases: TGTGCCAGCAGCCCCCTGGCGGCAGTTTCTGGAAACACCATATATTTT. It codes for CASSPLAAVSGNTIYF. Drawing the rest from reference TRBV7-6 and TRBJ1-3, the complete variable domain is GAGVSQSPRYKVTKRGQDVALRCDPISGHVSLYWYRQALGQGPEFLTYFNYEAQQDKSGLPNDRFSAERPEGSISTLTIQRTEQRDSAMYRCASSPLAAVSGNTIYFGEGSWLTVV.

With regard to this clonotype: In this CDR3 the conserved last residue, phenylalanine or tryptophan, is missing, so a read error is likely. The gene calls are TRBV11-1 and TRBJ2-5, with a tentative D call TRBD2 (7 bases). The CDR3 is 15 amino acids. Trimming took off 6 bases at V and 5 bases at J, with 19 bases between the two ends. Per germline, CDR1 SGHAT and CDR2 FQDESV (reference sequence). CDR3 coding DNA: TGTGCCAGCAGGAAGACGGGGGGCGCAGGGGAGACCCAGTACCTC. Its translation: CASRKTGGAGETQYL.

This clonotype is termed medium-sized. J is TRBJ1-6 and V is TRBV5-5; D might be TRBD1 (6 bases). The CDR3 spans 14 residues. CDR1 and CDR2 from the germline V gene are SGHKS and YYEKEE (reference sequence). Trimming took 0 bases from V and 7 from J, leaving 8 bases between them. CDR3: CASSLVDRNSPLHF. The CDR3 coding sequence is TGTGCCAGCAGCTTGGTGGACAGAAATTCACCCCTCCACTTT.

This clonotype has only a few counts. The CDR3: CASSPSQSNSPLHF. DNA for the CDR3: TGTGCCAGCTCACCCTCACAGAGTAATTCACCCCTCCACTTT. This chain joins TRBV18 and TRBJ1-6; D is unresolved. In germline, CDR1 is KGHSH, CDR2 LQKENI. There are 14 residues in the CDR3. V lost 3 bases and J 6 bases, leaving 9 bases between the germline ends.

This clonotype counts as medium-sized. This sequence joins TRBV18 and TRBJ2-7; tentatively, D is TRBD2 (6 bases). Deletions cut 4 bases from V and 4 bases from J, with 14 bases between. Germline CDR1 KGHSH, CDR2 LQKENI. The CDR3 has 14 residues. The CDR3, as DNA: TGTGCCAGCTCACTCTCAACTAGCTCGTACGAGCAGTACTTC. Protein product: CASSLSTSSYEQYF.

This chain uses TRBV5-1 with TRBJ2-7, with 7 positions matching TRBD1. The CDR3 consists of 13 residues. Germline V CDR1 and CDR2: SGHRS, YFSETQ. V shed 4 bases and J 4 bases; nucleotides not matched to a gene: 5. CDR3 sequence (DNA): TGCGCCAGCAGCGTTACAGGGGCGTACGAGCAGTACTTC. Its protein product is CASSVTGAYEQYF.

A few counts support this clonotype. The chain links TRBV12-3 or TRBV12-4 to TRBJ2-7, with D possibly being TRBD1 (6 bases). The V end was cut by 6 bases, the J end by 2 bases, with 17 bases between. The CDR3 consists of 15 residues. CDR3 sequence: CASSESGQGTYEQYF. DNA of the CDR3: TGTGCCAGCAGCGAATCGGGCCAGGGGACCTACGAGCAGTACTTC.

The chain employs TRBV6-5 and TRBJ1-5; tentative D call: TRBD1 (5 bases). This CDR3 has 16 residues. Germline V gives CDR1 MNHEY, CDR2 SVGAGI. V lost 5 bases and J 2 bases, leaving 16 bases between the germline ends. The CDR3 coding sequence is TGTGCCAGCAGTCTCAACGCGGGGGGGGGCAATCAGCCCCAGCATTTT. Encoded protein: CASSLNAGGGNQPQHF.

Relative to its sample, this clonotype is medium-sized. This chain joins TRBV5-5 and TRBJ2-7, with TRBD1 matching 7 bases. Trimming cost V 5 bases and J 1 base; bases outside gene matches: 9. Germline V CDR1 and CDR2: SGHKS, YYEKEE (reference sequence). This CDR3 is built from 15 residues. DNA of the CDR3: TGTGCCAGCAGGGGTTCACAGGGGAAATCCTACGAGCAGTACTTC. Translating gives CASRGSQGKSYEQYF.

This sequence joins TRBV7-9 and TRBJ2-7; TRBD1 agrees at 9 bases. Germline V gene sequence: CDR1 SEHNR, CDR2 FQNEAQ (reference sequence). The CDR3 loop spans 19 amino acids. Trimming at V came to 1 base and at J to 5 bases, leaving 18 bases not matched to a gene. The CDR3: CASSLVGGVGGQGYNEQYF. DNA for the CDR3: TGTGCCAGCAGCTTAGTCGGCGGTGTAGGTGGACAGGGGTATAACGAGCAGTACTTC.

This chain links TRBV7-6 with TRBJ2-7; TRBD1 matches 7 bases. This CDR3 is built from 12 residues. After removal of 3 bases from V and 13 bases from J, the junction contained 9 bases not matched to a gene. Per germline, CDR1 SGHVS and CDR2 FNYEAQ. In DNA, the CDR3 is TGTGCCAGCAGCTTCGCACGACAGGGCCTATACTTC. Translation: CASSFARQGLYF.

Relative to its sample, this clonotype is medium-sized. The CDR3 sequence is CASSSQLNYNEQFF. The CDR3 DNA sequence: TGTGCCAGCAGCTCCCAGCTAAATTACAATGAGCAGTTCTTC. This sequence joins TRBV5-5 and TRBJ2-1, with D hard to call. From germline, CDR1 is SGHKS and CDR2 YYEKEE (reference sequence). The CDR3 runs 14 residues. The V and J ends lost 3 bases and 4 bases respectively, with 11 bases between them.

This clonotype is medium-sized. CDR3 in DNA: TGTGCCATCAGCCTGACTAGCCGAGAGACCCAGTACTTC. Encoded protein: CAISLTSRETQYF. The chain employs TRBV10-3 and TRBJ2-5; 7 nucleotides match TRBD2. The V gene end was trimmed by 6 bases and the J gene end by 4 bases; junction bases not matched to a gene: 5. CDR1 and CDR2 from the germline V gene are ENHRY and SYGVKD. The CDR3 consists of 13 residues.

This clonotype is medium-sized. This chain uses TRBV19 with TRBJ2-1; possible D gene TRBD2, 7 bases. The V gene lost 7 bases and the J gene lost 4 bases, with 20 bases spanning the gap. Germline V gene sequence: CDR1 LNHDA, CDR2 SQIVND (reference sequence). The CDR3 spans 16 residues. Here the CDR3 reads CASKDNGAGAYNEQFF. Here the CDR3 DNA reads TGTGCCAGTAAGGATAATGGTGCGGGGGCTTACAATGAGCAGTTCTTC.

With respect to this clonotype: The junction does not match germline at one end; this may be a read error. The CDR3 DNA reads TGTGCCAGCAGCCAAGAAGGCGGACTACAGTACAATGAGCAGTTCTTC. Translation gives CASSQEGGLQYNEQFF. The chain combines TRBV4-3 with TRBJ2-1, with D maybe TRBD2 (6 bases). The CDR3 has 16 residues. Germline V gene lookup returns CDR1 LGHNA and CDR2 YSLEER.